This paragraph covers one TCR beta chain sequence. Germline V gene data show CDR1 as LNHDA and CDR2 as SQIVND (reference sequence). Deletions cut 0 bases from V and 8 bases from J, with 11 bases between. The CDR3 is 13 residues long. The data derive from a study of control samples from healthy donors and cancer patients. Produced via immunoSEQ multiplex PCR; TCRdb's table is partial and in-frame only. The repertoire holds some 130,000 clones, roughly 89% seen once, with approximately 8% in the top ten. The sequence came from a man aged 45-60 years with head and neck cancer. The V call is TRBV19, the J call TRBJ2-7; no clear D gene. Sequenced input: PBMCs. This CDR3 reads CASSIDHLTKQYF. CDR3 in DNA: TGTGCCAGTAGTATAGATCACCTTACGAAGCAGTACTTC. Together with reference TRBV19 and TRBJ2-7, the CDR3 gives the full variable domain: DGGITQSPKYLFRKEGQNVTLSCEQNLNHDAMYWYRQDPGQGLRLIYYSQIVNDFQKGDIAEGYSVSREKKESFPLTVTSAQKNPTAFYLCASSIDHLTKQYFGPGTRLTVT.